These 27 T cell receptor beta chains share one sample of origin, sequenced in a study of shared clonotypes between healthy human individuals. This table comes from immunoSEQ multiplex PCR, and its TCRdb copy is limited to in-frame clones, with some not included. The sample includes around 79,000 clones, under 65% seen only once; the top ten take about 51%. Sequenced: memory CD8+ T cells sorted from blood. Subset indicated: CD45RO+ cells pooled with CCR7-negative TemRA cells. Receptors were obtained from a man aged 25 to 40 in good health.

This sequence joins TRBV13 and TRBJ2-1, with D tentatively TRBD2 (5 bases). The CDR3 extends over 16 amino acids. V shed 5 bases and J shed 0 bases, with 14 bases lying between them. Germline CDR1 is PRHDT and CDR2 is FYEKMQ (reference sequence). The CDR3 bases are TGTGCCAGCAGCGCCTCAGCGGAACGCTCCTACAATGAGCAGTTCTTC. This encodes CASSASAERSYNEQFF.

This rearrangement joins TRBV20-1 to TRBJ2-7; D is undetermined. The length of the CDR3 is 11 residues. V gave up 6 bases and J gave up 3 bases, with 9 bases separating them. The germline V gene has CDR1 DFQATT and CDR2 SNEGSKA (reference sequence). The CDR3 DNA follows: TGCAGTGCCCCAGCCTACTACGAGCAGTACTTC. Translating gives CSAPAYYEQYF.

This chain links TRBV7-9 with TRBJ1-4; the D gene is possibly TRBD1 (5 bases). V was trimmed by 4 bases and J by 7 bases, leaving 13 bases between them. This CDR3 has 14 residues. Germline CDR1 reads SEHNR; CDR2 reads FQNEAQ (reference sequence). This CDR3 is CASSSPGRPEKLFF. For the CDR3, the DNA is TGTGCCAGCAGCTCTCCGGGACGGCCTGAAAAACTGTTTTTT.

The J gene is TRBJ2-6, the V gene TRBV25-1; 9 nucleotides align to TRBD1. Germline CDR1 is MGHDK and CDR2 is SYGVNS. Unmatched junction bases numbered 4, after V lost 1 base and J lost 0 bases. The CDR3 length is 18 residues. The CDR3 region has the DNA TGTGCCAGCAGTGAATGGGGGACAGGGAGCTCTGGGGCCAACGTCCTGACTTTC. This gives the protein CASSEWGTGSSGANVLTF. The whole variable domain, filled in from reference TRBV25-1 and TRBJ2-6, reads EADIYQTPRYLVIGTGKKITLECSQTMGHDKMYWYQQDPGMELHLIHYSYGVNSTEKGDLSSESTVSRIRTEHFPLTLESARPSHTSQYLCASSEWGTGSSGANVLTFGAGSRLTVL.

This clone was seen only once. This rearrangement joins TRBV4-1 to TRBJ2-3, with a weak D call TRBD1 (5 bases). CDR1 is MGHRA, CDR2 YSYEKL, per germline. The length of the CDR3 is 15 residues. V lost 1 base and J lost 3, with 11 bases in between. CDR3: CASSQGVAGTDTQYF. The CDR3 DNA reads TGCGCCAGCAGCCAAGGGGTAGCAGGGACAGATACGCAGTATTTT.

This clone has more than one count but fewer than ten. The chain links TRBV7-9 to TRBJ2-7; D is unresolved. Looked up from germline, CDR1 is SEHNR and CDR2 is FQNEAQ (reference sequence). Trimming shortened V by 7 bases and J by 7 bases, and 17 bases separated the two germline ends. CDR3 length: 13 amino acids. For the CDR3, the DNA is TGTGCCAGCATCGATGACCAGTTGGAGGAGCAGTACTTC. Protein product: CASIDDQLEEQYF.

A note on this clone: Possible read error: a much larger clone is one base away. The CDR3 here is CASSESDDTGELFF. The CDR3 nucleotides read TGTGCCAGCAGTGAATCTGATGACACCGGGGAGCTATTTTTT. The chain is built from TRBV6-5 and TRBJ2-2, with D possibly matching TRBD2 (5 bases). The CDR3 runs 14 residues. The germline V gene encodes CDR1 MNHEY and CDR2 SVGAGI.

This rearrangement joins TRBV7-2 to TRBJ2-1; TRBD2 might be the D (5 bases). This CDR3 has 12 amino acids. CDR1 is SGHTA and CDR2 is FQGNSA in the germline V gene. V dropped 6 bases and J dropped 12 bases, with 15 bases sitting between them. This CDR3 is CASSLSGSVQFF. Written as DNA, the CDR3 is TGTGCCAGCAGTTTATCCGGTAGCGTGCAGTTCTTC.

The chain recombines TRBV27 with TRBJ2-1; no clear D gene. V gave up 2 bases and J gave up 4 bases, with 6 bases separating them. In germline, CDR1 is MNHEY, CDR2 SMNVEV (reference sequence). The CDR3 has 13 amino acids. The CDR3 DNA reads TGTGCCAGCAGTTTAGGTCTTTACAATGAGCAGTTCTTC. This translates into CASSLGLYNEQFF.

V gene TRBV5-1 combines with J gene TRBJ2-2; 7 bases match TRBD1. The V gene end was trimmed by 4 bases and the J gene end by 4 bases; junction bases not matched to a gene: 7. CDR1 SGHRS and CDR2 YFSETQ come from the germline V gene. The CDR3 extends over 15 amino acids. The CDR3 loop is CASSVSQGPTGELFF. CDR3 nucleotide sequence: TGCGCCAGCAGCGTTTCACAGGGGCCCACCGGGGAGCTGTTTTTT.

The CDR3 reads CASSLVSASGYNEQFF. The CDR3 DNA is TGCGCCAGCAGCTTGGTTAGTGCTAGCGGCTACAATGAGCAGTTCTTC. The rearrangement links TRBV5-1 to TRBJ2-1; 7 bases fit TRBD2. The CDR3 sequence is 16 residues long. Germline values: CDR1 SGHRS, CDR2 YFSETQ. Unmatched junction bases numbered 6, after V lost 0 bases and J lost 3 bases.

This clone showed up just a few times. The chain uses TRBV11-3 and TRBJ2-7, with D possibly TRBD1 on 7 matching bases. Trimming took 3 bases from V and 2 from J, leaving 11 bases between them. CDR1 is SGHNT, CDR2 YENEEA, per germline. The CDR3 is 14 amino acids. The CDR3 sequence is CASSFFRGAYEQYF. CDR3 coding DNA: TGTGCCAGCAGCTTTTTCAGGGGGGCCTACGAGCAGTACTTC.

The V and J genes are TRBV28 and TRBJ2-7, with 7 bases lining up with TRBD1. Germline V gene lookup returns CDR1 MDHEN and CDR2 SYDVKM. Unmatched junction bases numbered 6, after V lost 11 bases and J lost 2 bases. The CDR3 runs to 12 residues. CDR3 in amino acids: CAVAGTAYEQYF. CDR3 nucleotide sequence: TGTGCCGTAGCCGGGACAGCCTACGAGCAGTACTTC.

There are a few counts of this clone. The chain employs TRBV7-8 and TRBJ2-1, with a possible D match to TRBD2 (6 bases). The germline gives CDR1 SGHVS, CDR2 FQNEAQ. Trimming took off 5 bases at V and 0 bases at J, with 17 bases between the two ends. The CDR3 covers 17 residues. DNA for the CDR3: TGTGCCAGCAGCCAAGGGTTAGCGGCCTACTCCTACAATGAGCAGTTCTTC. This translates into CASSQGLAAYSYNEQFF.

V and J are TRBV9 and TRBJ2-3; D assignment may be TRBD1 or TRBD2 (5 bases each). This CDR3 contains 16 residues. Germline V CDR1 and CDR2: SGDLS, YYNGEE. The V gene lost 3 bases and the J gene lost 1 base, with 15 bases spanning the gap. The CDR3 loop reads CASSALTEGRTDTQYF. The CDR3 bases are TGTGCCAGCAGCGCCCTGACCGAGGGGCGCACAGATACGCAGTATTTT. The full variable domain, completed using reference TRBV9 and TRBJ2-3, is DSGVTQTPKHLITATGQRVTLRCSPRSGDLSVYWYQQSLDQGLQFLIQYYNGEERAKGNILERFSAQQFPDLHSELNLSSLELGDSALYFCASSALTEGRTDTQYFGPGTRLTVL.

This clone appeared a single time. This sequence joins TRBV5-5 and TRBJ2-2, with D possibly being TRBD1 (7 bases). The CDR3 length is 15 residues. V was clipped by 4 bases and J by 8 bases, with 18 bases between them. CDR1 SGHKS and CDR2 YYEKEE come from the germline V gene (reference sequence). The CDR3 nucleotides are TGTGCCAGCAGCGGAGGGACAGCTAGCCGTGGGGAGCTGTTTTTT. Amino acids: CASSGGTASRGELFF.

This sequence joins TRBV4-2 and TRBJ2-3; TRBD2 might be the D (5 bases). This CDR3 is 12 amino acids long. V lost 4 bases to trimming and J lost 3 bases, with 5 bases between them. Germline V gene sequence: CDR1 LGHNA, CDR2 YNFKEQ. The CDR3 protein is CASSPGTDTQYF. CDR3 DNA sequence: TGTGCCAGCAGCCCGGGGACAGATACGCAGTATTTT.

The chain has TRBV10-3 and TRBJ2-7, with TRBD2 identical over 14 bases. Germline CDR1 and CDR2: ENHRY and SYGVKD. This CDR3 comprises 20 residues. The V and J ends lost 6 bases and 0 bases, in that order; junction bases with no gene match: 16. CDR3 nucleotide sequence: TGTGCCATCAGCTCCGGGACTAGCGGGAGTGGGCCCCCGAGCTCCTACGAGCAGTACTTC. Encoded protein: CAISSGTSGSGPPSSYEQYF.

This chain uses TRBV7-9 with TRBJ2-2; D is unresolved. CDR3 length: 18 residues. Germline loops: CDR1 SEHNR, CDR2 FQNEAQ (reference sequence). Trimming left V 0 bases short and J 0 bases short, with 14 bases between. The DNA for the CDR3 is TGTGCCAGCAGCTTAGCGCGTCGGTCCGGTTCGAACACCGGGGAGCTGTTTTTT. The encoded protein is CASSLARRSGSNTGELFF.

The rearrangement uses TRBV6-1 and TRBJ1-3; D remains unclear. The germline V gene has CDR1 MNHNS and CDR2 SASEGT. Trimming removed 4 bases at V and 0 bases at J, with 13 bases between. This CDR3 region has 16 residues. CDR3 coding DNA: TGTGCCAGCAGTGCGGACGCCGTACCCTCTGGAAACACCATATATTTT. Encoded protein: CASSADAVPSGNTIYF.

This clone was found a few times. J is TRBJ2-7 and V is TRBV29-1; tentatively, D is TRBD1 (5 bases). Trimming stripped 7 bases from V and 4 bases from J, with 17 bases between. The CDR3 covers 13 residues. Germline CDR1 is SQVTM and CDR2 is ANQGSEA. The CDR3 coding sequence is TGCAGCGCCAGGAGACAGCAAGGGTACGAGCAGTACTTC. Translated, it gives CSARRQQGYEQYF.

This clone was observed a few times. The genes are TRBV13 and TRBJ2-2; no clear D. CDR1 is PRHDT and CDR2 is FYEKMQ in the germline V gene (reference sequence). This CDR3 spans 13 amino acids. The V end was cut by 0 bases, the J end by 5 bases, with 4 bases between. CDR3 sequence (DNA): TGTGCCAGCAGCTTAGGGGTTACCGGGGAGCTGTTTTTT. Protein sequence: CASSLGVTGELFF.

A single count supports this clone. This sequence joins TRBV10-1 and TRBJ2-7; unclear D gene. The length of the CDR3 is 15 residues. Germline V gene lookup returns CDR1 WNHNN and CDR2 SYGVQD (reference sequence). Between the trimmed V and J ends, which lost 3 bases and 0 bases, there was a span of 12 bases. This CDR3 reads CASSDMVGLSYEQYF. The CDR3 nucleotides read TGCGCCAGCAGTGATATGGTGGGCCTCTCCTACGAGCAGTACTTC.

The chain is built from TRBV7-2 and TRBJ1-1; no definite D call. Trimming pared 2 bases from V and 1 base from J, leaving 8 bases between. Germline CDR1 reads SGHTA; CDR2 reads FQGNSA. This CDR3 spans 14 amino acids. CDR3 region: CASSLNSGNTEAFF. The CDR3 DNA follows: TGTGCCAGCAGCTTAAATAGTGGGAACACTGAAGCTTTCTTT.

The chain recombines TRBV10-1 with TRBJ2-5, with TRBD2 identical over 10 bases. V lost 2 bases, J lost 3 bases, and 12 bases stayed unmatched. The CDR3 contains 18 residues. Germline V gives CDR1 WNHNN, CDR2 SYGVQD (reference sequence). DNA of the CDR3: TGCGCCAGCAGTGAGCTCCGAAGACTAGCGGGCTTGGAAGAGACCCAGTACTTC. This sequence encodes CASSELRRLAGLEETQYF.

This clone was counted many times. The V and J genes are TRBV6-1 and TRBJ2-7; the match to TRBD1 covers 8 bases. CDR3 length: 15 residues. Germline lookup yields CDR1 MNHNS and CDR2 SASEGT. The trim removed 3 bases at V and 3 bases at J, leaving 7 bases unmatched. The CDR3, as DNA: TGTGCCAGCAGTGAGGGAACAGGGGGAAGCTACGAGCAGTACTTC. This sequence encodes CASSEGTGGSYEQYF.

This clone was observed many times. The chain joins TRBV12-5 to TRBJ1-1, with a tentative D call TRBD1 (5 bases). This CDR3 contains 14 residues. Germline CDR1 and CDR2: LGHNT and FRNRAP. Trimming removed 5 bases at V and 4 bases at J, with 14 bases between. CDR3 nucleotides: TGTGCTAGTGGTCCTCCTAACAGGACCACTGAAGCTTTCTTT. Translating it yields CASGPPNRTTEAFF.